Below are 15 T cell receptor beta chains sequenced from a single sample in a study of metastatic and nonmetastatic thyroid tumors. All patients were treatment-naive before thyroid surgery. TCRdb redid the clone calls on the PCR reads using MiXCR. The table includes roughly 3,000 clones, 35% to 45% detected once. Sequenced material: adjacent normal tissue. All receptors come from a male donor with papillary thyroid cancer or a benign thyroid nodule (not recorded which). Some clones in this sample may be carry-over from other donors' samples.

This clone was counted many times. A much larger clone differs from this one at a single base, so this may be a read error. The chain joins TRBV5-1 to TRBJ2-1; D perhaps matches TRBD2 (5 bases). The CDR3 covers 12 residues. V lost 0 bases, J lost 9 bases, and 7 bases lay in between. CDR1 is SGHRS, CDR2 YFSETQ, per germline. In DNA form, the CDR3 reads TGCGCCAGCAGCTTGGTTGGGAGTGAGCAGTTCTTC. Amino acids: CASSLVGSEQFF.

This clone was counted only a few times. No conserved phenylalanine or tryptophan ends this CDR3, so it is likely a read error. Because the CDR3's place on the DNA is in doubt, the DNA is left out and the CDR3 is given as listed by TCRdb. The CDR3 here is CASSLELASYYVHTL. The chain carries TRBV5-1 and TRBJ1-2. The germline gives CDR1 SGHRS, CDR2 YFSETQ. The CDR3 is 15 amino acids long, termini counted.

This clone came up a few times. Germline and junction disagree at one end, which may indicate a read error. The DNA of the CDR3 is TGTGCCAGCAGTTTACTGGGGAGGGACTATTGCTACACCTTC. Its protein product is CASSLLGRDYCYTF. The J gene is TRBJ1-2, the V gene TRBV12-3 or TRBV12-4; D perhaps matches TRBD1 (5 bases). The CDR3 extends over 14 amino acids.

This clone is medium-sized by share. V and J are TRBV7-8 and TRBJ2-2, with 12 bases lining up with TRBD2. Trimming cost V 4 bases and J 3 bases; bases outside gene matches: 12. The germline V gene encodes CDR1 SGHVS and CDR2 FQNEAQ. The CDR3 consists of 19 residues. The CDR3 region has the DNA TGTGCCAGCAGCTCACTCGTTCCGGGACTAGCGGGCCACACCGGGGAGCTGTTTTTT. Protein product: CASSSLVPGLAGHTGELFF. Using reference TRBV7-8 and TRBJ2-2 for the parts outside the CDR3, the full variable domain is GAGVSQSPRYKVAKRGQDVALRCDPISGHVSLFWYQQALGQGPEFLTYFQNEAQLDKSGLPSDRFFAERPEGSVSTLKIQRTQQEDSAVYLCASSSLVPGLAGHTGELFFGEGSRLTVL.

This chain links TRBV20-1 with TRBJ1-5, with a possible D match to TRBD1 (5 bases). The V end lost 6 bases, the J end lost 0 bases, and 15 bases lay between the germline ends. Germline values: CDR1 DFQATT, CDR2 SNEGSKA (reference sequence). The CDR3 sequence is 15 residues long. The CDR3 nucleotides are TGCAGTGCAGTAGAGCAGGGATATAGCAATCAGCCCCAGCATTTT. Residues: CSAVEQGYSNQPQHF.

The chain combines TRBV11-2 with TRBJ2-1, with 9 positions matching TRBD2. After removal of 5 bases from V and 6 bases from J, the junction contained 11 bases not matched to a gene. The germline CDR1 and CDR2 sequences are SGHAT and FQNNGV. This CDR3 region has 16 residues. Here the CDR3 DNA reads TGTGCCAGCAGCCCACCTTGGCGGGGGGGGGCCAATGAGCAGTTCTTC. This sequence encodes CASSPPWRGGANEQFF.

The genes are TRBV19 and TRBJ2-2; D is uncertain. Germline V gene lookup returns CDR1 LNHDA and CDR2 SQIVND (reference sequence). The V and J ends lost 11 bases and 4 bases respectively, with 14 bases between them. This CDR3 spans 13 amino acids. The CDR3, as DNA: TGTGCCCTCACATCAGGTCGCACCGGGGAGCTGTTTTTT. It translates to CALTSGRTGELFF.

The V call is TRBV28, the J call TRBJ1-1, with 7 bases lining up with TRBD1. The CDR3 is 13 amino acids. V dropped 9 bases and J dropped 5; count of bases not matched to a gene: 9. Germline V CDR1 and CDR2: MDHEN, SYDVKM. The CDR3 reads CARSLGQVTEAFF. The CDR3 DNA reads as TGTGCCAGAAGTCTCGGACAGGTAACTGAAGCTTTCTTT.

By share, this clone counts as medium-sized (0.01 to 0.1%). V usage is TRBV20-1 and J usage is TRBJ2-5, with D maybe TRBD2 (5 bases). The CDR3 has 15 amino acids. Looked up from germline, CDR1 is DFQATT and CDR2 is SNEGSKA (reference sequence). Trimming shortened V by 0 bases and J by 5 bases, and 16 bases separated the two germline ends. In DNA form, the CDR3 reads TGCAGTGCTAGAGATCCCAGCGGTGTGAGGGAGACCCAGTACTTC. As protein: CSARDPSGVRETQYF.

J is TRBJ2-7 and V is TRBV7-2; D is unclear. Germline loops: CDR1 SGHTA, CDR2 FQGNSA. The ends were cut back, 3 bases at V and 1 base at J, with 7 bases in the middle. The CDR3 loop spans 13 amino acids. This CDR3 is CASSFYISYEQYF. The CDR3 region has the DNA TGTGCCAGCAGCTTTTATATTTCCTACGAGCAGTACTTC.

Remarks on this clone: Likely a read error: the CDR3 ends without its conserved phenylalanine or tryptophan. The chain joins TRBV20-1 to TRBJ2-1; unclear D gene. This CDR3 is built from 12 residues. V dropped 7 bases and J dropped 6 bases, with 13 bases sitting between them. From germline, CDR1 is DFQATT and CDR2 SNEGSKA (reference sequence). The CDR3, as DNA: TGCAGTGTGGATAGTCTGATCAATGAGCAGTTCGTC. It specifies CSVDSLINEQFV.

The rearrangement uses TRBV11-2 and TRBJ2-5, with 8 bases aligning to TRBD2. V lost 1 base to trimming and J lost 4 bases; unmatched junction nucleotides: 2. This CDR3 region has 14 residues. Germline CDR1 and CDR2: SGHAT and FQNNGV. The CDR3 here is CASSLGLAGETQYF. The CDR3, as DNA: TGTGCCAGCAGCTTAGGCCTAGCGGGAGAGACCCAGTACTTC.

This chain uses TRBV30 with TRBJ1-5, with D hard to call. Germline V gene sequence: CDR1 GTSNPN, CDR2 SVGIG (reference sequence). The CDR3 is 13 amino acids. Trimming cost V 2 bases and J 1 base, with 6 bases left between them. CDR3 coding DNA: TGTGCCTGGAGTCGGTACAGCAATCAGCCCCAGCATTTT. Its protein is CAWSRYSNQPQHF.

The rearrangement links TRBV11-2 to TRBJ2-3, with 7 bases lining up with TRBD2. Germline V gene sequence: CDR1 SGHAT, CDR2 FQNNGV. J lost 3 bases, V lost 1 base, and 4 bases had no gene match. This CDR3 comprises 15 residues. This CDR3 is CASSLGGGWTDTQYF. The CDR3 DNA reads TGTGCCAGCAGCTTAGGGGGGGGTTGGACAGATACGCAGTATTTT.

The CDR3 reads CASSTKGGDRASYEQYF. For the CDR3, the DNA is TGTGCCAGCAGCACCAAAGGGGGGGACAGGGCCTCCTACGAGCAGTACTTC. This chain joins TRBV13 and TRBJ2-7; TRBD1 matches 9 bases. J lost 0 bases, V lost 5 bases, and 11 bases had no gene match. CDR1 and CDR2 from the germline V gene are PRHDT and FYEKMQ (reference sequence). The CDR3 is 17 amino acids.